The 2 T cell receptor beta chains reported below all come from one sample, sequenced in a study of T cells in Graves' hyperthyroidism and ophthalmopathy. Amplified TCR beta CDR3 regions came from RNA transcripts. HTBI primers were used for first-round RT-PCR of the TCR CDR3. TCRdb redid the calling of the multiplex PCR reads with MiXCR, one entry per CDR3 protein. The repertoire holds about 380,000 distinct CDR3 sequences, with approximately 17% as singletons. Input material: blood. Every receptor here comes from a man aged 18 to 29 with Graves' ophthalmopathy.

This clonotype has a count of ten or more. This sequence joins TRBV7-9 and TRBJ2-3; D is unresolved. This CDR3 contains 14 residues. Trimming stripped 5 bases from V and 1 base from J, with 10 bases between. The germline V gene encodes CDR1 SEHNR and CDR2 FQNEAQ (reference sequence). CDR3 DNA: TGTGCCAGCAGCCAGGCCGTAGGCACAGATACGCAGTATTTT. Translated, it gives CASSQAVGTDTQYF. Based on the CDR3 plus reference TRBV7-9 and TRBJ2-3, the full variable domain is DTGVSQNPRHKITKRGQNVTFRCDPISEHNRLYWYRQTLGQGPEFLTYFQNEAQLEKSRLLSDRFSAERPKGSFSTLEIQRTEQGDSAMYLCASSQAVGTDTQYFGPGTRLTVL.

Many counts were recorded for this clonotype. The chain uses TRBV18 and TRBJ2-7; D unclear. CDR3 length: 13 amino acids. With 3 bases removed from V and 0 bases from J, the gap between germline ends came to 6 bases. The germline V gene encodes CDR1 KGHSH and CDR2 LQKENI. The CDR3 nucleotides are TGTGCCAGCTCACCGGCAGCCTCCTACGAGCAGTACTTC. As protein: CASSPAASYEQYF.